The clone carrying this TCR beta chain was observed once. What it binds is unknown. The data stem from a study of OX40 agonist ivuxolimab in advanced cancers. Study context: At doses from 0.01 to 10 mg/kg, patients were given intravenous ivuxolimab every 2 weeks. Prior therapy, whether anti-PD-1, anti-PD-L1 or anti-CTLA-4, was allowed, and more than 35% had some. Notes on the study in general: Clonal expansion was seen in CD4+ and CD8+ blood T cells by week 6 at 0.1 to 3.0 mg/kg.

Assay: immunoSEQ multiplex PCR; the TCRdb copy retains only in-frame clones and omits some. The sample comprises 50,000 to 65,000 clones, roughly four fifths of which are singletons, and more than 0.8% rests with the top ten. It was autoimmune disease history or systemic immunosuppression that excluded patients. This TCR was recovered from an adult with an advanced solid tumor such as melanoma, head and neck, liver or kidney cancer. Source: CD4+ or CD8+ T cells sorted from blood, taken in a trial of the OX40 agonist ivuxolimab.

CDR3 amino acids: CASSIRTGGTEAFF. The CDR3, as DNA: TGTGCCAGCAGTATTCGGACAGGGGGCACTGAAGCTTTCTTT. The V and J genes are TRBV6-1 and TRBJ1-1; 10 nucleotides match TRBD1. Germline V gene sequence: CDR1 MNHNS, CDR2 SASEGT. The CDR3 totals 14 residues. J was trimmed by 4 bases and V by 5 bases; bases with no gene match: 4.